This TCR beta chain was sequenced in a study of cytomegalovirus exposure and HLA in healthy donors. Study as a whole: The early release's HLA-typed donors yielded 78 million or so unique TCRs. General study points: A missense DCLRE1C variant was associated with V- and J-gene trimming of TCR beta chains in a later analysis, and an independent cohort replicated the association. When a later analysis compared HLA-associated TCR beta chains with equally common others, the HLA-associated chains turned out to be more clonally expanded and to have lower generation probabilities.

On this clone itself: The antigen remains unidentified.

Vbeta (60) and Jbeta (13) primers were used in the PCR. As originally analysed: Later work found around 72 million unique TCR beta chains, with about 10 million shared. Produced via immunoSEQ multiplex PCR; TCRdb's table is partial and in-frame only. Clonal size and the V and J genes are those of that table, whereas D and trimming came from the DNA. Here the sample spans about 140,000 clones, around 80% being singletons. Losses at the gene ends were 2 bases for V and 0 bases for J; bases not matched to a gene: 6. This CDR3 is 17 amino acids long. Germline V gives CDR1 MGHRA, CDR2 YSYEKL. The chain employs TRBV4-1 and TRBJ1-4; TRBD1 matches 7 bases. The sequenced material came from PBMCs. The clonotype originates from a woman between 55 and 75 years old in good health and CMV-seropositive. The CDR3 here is CASSQRQGPATNEKLFF. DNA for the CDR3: TGCGCCAGCAGCCAACGACAGGGTCCTGCAACTAATGAAAAACTGTTTTTT.